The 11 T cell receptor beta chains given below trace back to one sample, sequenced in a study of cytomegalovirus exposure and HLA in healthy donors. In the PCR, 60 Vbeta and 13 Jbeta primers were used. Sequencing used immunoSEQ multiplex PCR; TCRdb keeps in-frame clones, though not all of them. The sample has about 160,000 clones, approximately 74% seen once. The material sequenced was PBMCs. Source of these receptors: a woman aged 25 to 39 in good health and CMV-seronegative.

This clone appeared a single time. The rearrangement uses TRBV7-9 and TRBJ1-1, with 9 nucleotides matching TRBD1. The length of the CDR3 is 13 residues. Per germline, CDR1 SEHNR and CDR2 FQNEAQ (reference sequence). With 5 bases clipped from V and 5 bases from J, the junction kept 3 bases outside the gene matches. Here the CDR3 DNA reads TGTGCCAGCAGCGGGACAGGGTTGACTGAAGCTTTCTTT. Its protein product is CASSGTGLTEAFF. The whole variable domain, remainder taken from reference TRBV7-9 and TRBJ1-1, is DTGVSQNPRHKITKRGQNVTFRCDPISEHNRLYWYRQTLGQGPEFLTYFQNEAQLEKSRLLSDRFSAERPKGSFSTLEIQRTEQGDSAMYLCASSGTGLTEAFFGQGTRLTVV.

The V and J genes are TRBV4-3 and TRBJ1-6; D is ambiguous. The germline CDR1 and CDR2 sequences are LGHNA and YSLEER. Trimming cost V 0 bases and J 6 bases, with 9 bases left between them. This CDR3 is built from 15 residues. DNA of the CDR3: TGCGCCAGCAGCCAAGACCGGGTGGGTAATTCACCCCTCCACTTT. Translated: CASSQDRVGNSPLHF.

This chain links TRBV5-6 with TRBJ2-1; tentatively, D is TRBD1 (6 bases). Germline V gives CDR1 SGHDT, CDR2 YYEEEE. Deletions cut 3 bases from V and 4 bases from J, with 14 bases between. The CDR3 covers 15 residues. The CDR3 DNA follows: TGTGCCAGCAGCTACAGGGACACAGCGTACAATGAGCAGTTCTTC. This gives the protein CASSYRDTAYNEQFF.

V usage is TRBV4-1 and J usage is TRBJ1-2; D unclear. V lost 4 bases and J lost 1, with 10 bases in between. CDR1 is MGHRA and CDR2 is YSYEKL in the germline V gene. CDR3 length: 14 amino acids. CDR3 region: CASSLSDFNYGYTF. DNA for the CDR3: TGCGCCAGCAGCCTGTCGGACTTTAACTATGGCTACACCTTC.

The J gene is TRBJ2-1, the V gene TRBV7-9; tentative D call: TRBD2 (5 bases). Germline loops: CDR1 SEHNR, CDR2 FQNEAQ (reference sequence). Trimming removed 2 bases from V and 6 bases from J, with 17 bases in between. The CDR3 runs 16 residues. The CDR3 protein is CASSLSPQLVANEQFF. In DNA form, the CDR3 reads TGTGCCAGCAGCTTATCCCCTCAACTAGTTGCCAATGAGCAGTTCTTC.

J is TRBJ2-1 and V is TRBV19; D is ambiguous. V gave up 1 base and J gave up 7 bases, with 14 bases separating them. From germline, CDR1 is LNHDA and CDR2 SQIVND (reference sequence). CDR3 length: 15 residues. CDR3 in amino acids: CASSIALQFENEQFF. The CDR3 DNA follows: TGTGCCAGTAGTATAGCCCTCCAGTTCGAAAATGAGCAGTTCTTC. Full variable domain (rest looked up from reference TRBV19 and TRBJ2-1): DGGITQSPKYLFRKEGQNVTLSCEQNLNHDAMYWYRQDPGQGLRLIYYSQIVNDFQKGDIAEGYSVSREKKESFPLTVTSAQKNPTAFYLCASSIALQFENEQFFGPGTRLTVL.

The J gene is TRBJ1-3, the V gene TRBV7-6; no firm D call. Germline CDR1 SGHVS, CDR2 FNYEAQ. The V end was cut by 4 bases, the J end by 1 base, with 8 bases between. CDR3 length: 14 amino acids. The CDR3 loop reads CASSSVNSGNTIYF. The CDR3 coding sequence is TGTGCCAGCAGCTCAGTAAATTCTGGAAACACCATATATTTT.

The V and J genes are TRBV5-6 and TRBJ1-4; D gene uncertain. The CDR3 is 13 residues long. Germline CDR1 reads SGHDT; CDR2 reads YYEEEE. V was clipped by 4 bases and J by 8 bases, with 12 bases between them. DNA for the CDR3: TGTGCCAGCAGCCGCCCCGAGGGCGAAAAACTGTTTTTT. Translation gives CASSRPEGEKLFF.

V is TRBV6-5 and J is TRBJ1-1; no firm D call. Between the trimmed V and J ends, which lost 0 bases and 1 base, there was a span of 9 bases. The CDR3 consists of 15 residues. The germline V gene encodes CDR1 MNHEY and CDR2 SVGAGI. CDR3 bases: TGTGCCAGCAGTTACTCGAGAACCACGAACACTGAAGCTTTCTTT. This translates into CASSYSRTTNTEAFF.

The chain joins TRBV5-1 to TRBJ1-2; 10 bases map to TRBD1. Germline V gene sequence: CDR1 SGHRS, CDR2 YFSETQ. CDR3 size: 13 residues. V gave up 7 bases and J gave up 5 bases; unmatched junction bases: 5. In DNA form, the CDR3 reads TGCGCCAGCCGGACAGGGGGGTATTATGGCTACACCTTC. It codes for CASRTGGYYGYTF.

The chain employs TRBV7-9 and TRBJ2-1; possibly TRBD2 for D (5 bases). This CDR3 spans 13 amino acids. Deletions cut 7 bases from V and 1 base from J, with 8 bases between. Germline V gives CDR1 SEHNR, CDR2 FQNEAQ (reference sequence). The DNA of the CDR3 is TGTGCCAGCAAGGGAGATTCCTACAATGAGCAGTTCTTC. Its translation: CASKGDSYNEQFF.